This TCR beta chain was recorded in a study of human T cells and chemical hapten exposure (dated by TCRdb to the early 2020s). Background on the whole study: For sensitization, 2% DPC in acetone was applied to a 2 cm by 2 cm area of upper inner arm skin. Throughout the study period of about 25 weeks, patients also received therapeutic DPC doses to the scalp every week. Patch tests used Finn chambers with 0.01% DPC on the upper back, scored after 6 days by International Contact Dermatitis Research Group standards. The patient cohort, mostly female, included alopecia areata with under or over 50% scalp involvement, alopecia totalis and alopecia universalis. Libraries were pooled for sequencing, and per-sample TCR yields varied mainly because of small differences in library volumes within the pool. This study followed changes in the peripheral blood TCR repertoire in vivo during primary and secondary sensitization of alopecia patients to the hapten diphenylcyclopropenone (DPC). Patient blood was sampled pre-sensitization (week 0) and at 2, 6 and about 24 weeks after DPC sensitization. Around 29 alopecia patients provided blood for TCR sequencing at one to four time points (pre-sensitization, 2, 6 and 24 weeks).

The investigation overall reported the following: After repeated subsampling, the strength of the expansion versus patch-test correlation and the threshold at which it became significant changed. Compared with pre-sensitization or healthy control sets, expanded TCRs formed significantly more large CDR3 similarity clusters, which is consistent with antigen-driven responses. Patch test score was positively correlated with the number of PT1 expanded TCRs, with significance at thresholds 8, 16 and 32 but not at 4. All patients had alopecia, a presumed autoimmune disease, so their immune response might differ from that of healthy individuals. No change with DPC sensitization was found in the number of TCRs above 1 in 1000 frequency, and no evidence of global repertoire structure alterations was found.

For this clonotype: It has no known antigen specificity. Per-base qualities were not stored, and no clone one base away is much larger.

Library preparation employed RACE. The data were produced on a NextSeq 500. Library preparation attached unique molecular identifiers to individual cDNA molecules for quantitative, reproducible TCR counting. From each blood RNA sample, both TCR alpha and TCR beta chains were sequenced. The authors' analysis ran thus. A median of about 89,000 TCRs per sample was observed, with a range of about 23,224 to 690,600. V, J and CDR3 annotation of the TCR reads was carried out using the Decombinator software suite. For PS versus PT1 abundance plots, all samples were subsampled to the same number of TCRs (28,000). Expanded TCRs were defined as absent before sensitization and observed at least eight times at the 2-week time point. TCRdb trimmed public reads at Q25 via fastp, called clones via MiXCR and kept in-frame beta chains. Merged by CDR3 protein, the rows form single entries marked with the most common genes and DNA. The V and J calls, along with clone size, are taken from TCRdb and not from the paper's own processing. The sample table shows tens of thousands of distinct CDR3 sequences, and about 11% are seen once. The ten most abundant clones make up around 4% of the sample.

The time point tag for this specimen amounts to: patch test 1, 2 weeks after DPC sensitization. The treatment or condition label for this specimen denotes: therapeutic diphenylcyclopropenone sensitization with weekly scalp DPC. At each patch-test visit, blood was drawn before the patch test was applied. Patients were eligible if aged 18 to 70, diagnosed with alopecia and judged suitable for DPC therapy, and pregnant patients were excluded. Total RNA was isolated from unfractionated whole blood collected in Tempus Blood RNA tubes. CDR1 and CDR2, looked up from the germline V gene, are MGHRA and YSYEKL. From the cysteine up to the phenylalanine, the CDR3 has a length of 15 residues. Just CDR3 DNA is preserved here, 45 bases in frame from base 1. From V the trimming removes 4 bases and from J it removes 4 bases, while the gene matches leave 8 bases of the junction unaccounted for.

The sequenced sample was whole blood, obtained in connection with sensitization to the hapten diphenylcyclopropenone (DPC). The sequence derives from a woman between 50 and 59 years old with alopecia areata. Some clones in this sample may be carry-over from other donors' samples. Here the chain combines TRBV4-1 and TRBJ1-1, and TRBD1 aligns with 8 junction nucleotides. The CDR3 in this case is CASSPPDRDGTEAFF. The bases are TGCGCCAGCAGCCCACCGGACAGGGATGGCACTGAAGCTTTCTTT.